This T cell receptor (beta chain) was captured by sequencing in a study of OX40 agonist ivuxolimab in advanced cancers. On the study more broadly: It was permissible to have had prior anti-PD-1, anti-PD-L1 or anti-CTLA-4 therapy, and around 40% had some.

Trimming cost V 2 bases and J 5 bases; bases outside gene matches: 9. From germline, CDR1 is WNHNN and CDR2 SYGVQD (reference sequence). The CDR3 runs to 16 residues. This clone has more than one count but fewer than ten. Its antigen is currently unknown. Findings of the study overall: With doses of 0.1 to 3.0 mg/kg, CD4+ and CD8+ blood T cells had undergone clonal expansion by week 6.

Sequenced by immunoSEQ multiplex PCR; TCRdb stores in-frame clones only, minus some. The sample gives tens of thousands of clones, 70% to 85% of which show up once; 0.4% to 0.5% is in the top ten. The TCR comes from an adult with an advanced solid tumor such as melanoma, head and neck, liver or kidney cancer. The specimen was CD4+ or CD8+ T cells sorted from blood, collected in a trial of the OX40 agonist ivuxolimab. The rearrangement links TRBV10-1 to TRBJ2-5, with TRBD1 identical over 9 bases. In DNA form, the CDR3 reads TGCGCCAGCAGTGAGCAGACAGGGGGTCTCGGGGAGACCCAGTACTTC. Translation: CASSEQTGGLGETQYF.